This TCR beta chain is from a study of blood T cell repertoires in COVID-19. The CDR3 runs 13 residues. Trimming left V 2 bases short and J 5 bases short, with 8 bases between. CDR1 is SGDLS and CDR2 is YYNGEE in the germline V gene. This clone was detected once. Authors' data handling: Reference gene primer amplification gave estimated nucleated cell counts. TCRdb keeps only in-frame clones here, not all; method: immunoSEQ multiplex PCR. That table gives V, J and clone size, and the DNA gave D and trimming. The repertoire includes 150,000 to 200,000 clones, under 85% of them detected once, and more than 7.5% sits in the top ten.

The chain employs TRBV9 and TRBJ1-5; possible D gene TRBD1, 5 bases. Source material: peripheral blood. This clonotype was obtained from a woman aged 65 to 85 with COVID-19, enrolled during active disease. CDR3 sequence: CASSVDTDQPQHF. CDR3 in DNA: TGTGCCAGCAGCGTGGACACAGATCAGCCCCAGCATTTT.